This T cell receptor beta chain was identified in a study of blood T cells in healthy people across ages. Next came a second PCR, run for about 7 to 12 cycles, which used a sample-barcoded 5' primer along with a J-beta primer mix. TCRdb ran MiXCR on the 5' RACE reads and lists one entry per CDR3 protein. The sample consists of about 1.5 million distinct CDR3 sequences, 40% to 45% of them appearing once. Only a few counts were recorded for this clonotype. Its antigen is undetermined. Around 9.5 milliliters of peripheral blood were drawn from each donor. General observations from the study: The long-lived group displayed more naive CD4+ cells, plus higher diversity, than the aged donors did. The donors' CMV status was not determined, possibly confounding changes in expanded clonotypes. A roughly linear fall in TCR beta diversity per million T cells was seen with increasing age.

From germline, CDR1 is SGDLS and CDR2 YYNGEE. V gave up 7 bases and J gave up 9 bases; unmatched junction bases: 7. There are 13 residues in the CDR3. The TCR comes from a woman under 30 in good health. This sequence joins TRBV9 and TRBJ2-1; 10 nucleotides agree with TRBD1. The sample was blood. DNA for the CDR3: TGTGCCAGCGGCGGGACAGGGGTTAGTGAGCAGTTCTTC. This codes for CASGGTGVSEQFF.